The source of this T cell receptor (beta chain) is a study of CD8+CD57+ T cells in acquired aplastic anemia. Study observations and caveats: Patients did not significantly differ from controls in CD8+ Simpson's diversity.

Using genomic DNA as the template, TCR beta VDJ and CDR3 profiling was carried out. In TCRdb, the reads were re-called with MiXCR into one record per CDR3 protein. The profile shows 180,000 or so distinct CDR3 sequences, 55% to 65% of them singletons. CDR3 size: 15 residues. Germline lookup yields CDR1 SNHLY and CDR2 FYNNEI. V lost 1 base and J lost 3, with 13 bases in between. As concerns this clonotype: What it binds is not known.

Patients included in sequencing had previously demonstrated CD8+CD57+ cell expansion by flow cytometry. Patients were treatment-naive when blood was sampled. Sequencing was carried out using sorted CD4+, CD8+, or CD8+CD57+ T cells (not recorded which) from PBMCs. The source of this sequence is a human donor with aplastic anemia. The J gene is TRBJ2-7, the V gene TRBV2, with D tentatively TRBD1 (6 bases). CDR3 nucleotide sequence: TGTGCCAGCAGTGAAGGGGTGGTCAGGGGCTACGAGCAGTACTTC. Protein sequence: CASSEGVVRGYEQYF.